A selection of T cell receptor beta chains follows, all from one sample in a study of blood T cell repertoires in COVID-19. Data came from immunoSEQ multiplex PCR; TCRdb stores just in-frame clones and leaves some out. Here the sample spans about 170,000 clones, approximately 83% being singletons. The sequencing sample was made of peripheral blood. Every receptor here comes from a woman aged 55 to 70 with acute or convalescent COVID-19. Each CDR3 is given with its conserved first and last residue. D genes are given only for firm matches.

>TRBV7-9|TRBJ1-2|-
TGTGCCAGCAGCCAAATGCAGGGGAGACAGGGCTACACCTTC
CASSQMQGRQGYTF
>TRBV5-6|TRBJ1-4|-
TGTGCCAGCAGCTTGGGGCAGAGGGAAAAACTGTTTTTT
CASSLGQREKLFF
>TRBV5-4|TRBJ2-2|TRBD1
TGTGCCAGCAGCTTCCAGGGGGCCGGCACCGGGGAGCTGTTTTTT
CASSFQGAGTGELFF
>TRBV12-3/TRBV12-4|TRBJ2-4|TRBD1
TGTGCCAGCAGTCCCGCACAGGGGTACATTCAGTACTTC
CASSPAQGYIQYF
>TRBV19|TRBJ1-1|-
TGTGCCAGTAGTATCGGGTACGGGAACACTGAAGCTTTCTTT
CASSIGYGNTEAFF
>TRBV24-1|TRBJ2-3|-
TGTGCACCAGTGGGTACAGCGGGCGATGGCACAGATACGCAGTATTTT
CAPVGTAGDGTDTQYF
>TRBV5-1|TRBJ2-1|TRBD2
TGCGCCAGCAGCTATAGCGGGGGGCCCTACAATGAGCAGTTCTTC
CASSYSGGPYNEQFF
>TRBV7-9|TRBJ1-1|-
TGTGCCAGCAGCCCCTGGCGGGGGCGCGGGAACACTGAAGCTTTCTTT
CASSPWRGRGNTEAFF
>TRBV9|TRBJ2-5|TRBD2
TGTGCCAGCAGCGCTGGGACTAGCTTACAGCGAGAGACCCAGTACTTC
CASSAGTSLQRETQYF
>TRBV7-9|TRBJ2-7|-
TGTGCCAGCAGCCGAACCGACAGCTACGAGCAGTACTTC
CASSRTDSYEQYF